What follows is one T cell receptor beta chain and its context. Antigen unknown. The data originate from a study of shared clonotypes between healthy human individuals. General observations from the study: Despite large depth, rarefaction showed incomplete sorted-subset sequencing. Among four donors, around 5% of naive CD4 clonotypes were found in common.

Deep level was the assay's run setting. TCRdb keeps only in-frame clones here, not all; method: immunoSEQ multiplex PCR. The sample has some 800,000 clones; 80% to 95% are singletons. Germline CDR1 MNHEY, CDR2 SMNVEV (reference sequence). The CDR3 has 13 amino acids. V lost 2 bases, J lost 6 bases, and 8 bases lay in between. CD45RO-negative cells were positively selected for CCR7, leaving out terminally differentiated effector memory CD45RA+ cells. The rearrangement links TRBV27 to TRBJ2-1; D remains unclear. The clonotype comes from a man aged 25-45 years in good health. Sequenced input: naive CD8+ T cells sorted from blood. This CDR3 is CASSLIGPNEQFF. The CDR3 DNA follows: TGTGCCAGCAGTTTAATAGGGCCCAATGAGCAGTTCTTC.